The 9 T cell receptor beta chains reported below all come from one sample, sequenced in a study of CD8+ T cells in alopecia areata. cDNA prepared by RNA extraction and subsequent reverse transcription served as the template for sequencing. Sequenced by immunoSEQ multiplex PCR; TCRdb stores in-frame clones only, minus some. The table records 150,000 or so clones, roughly 50% of them present only once. The sequenced sample consisted of CD4+ T cells sorted from blood. The receptor set was obtained from a human donor with alopecia areata.

CDR3 amino acids: CASSLGSGSGGQETQYF. CDR3 nucleotides: TGTGCCAGCAGCTTAGGTAGCGGGAGTGGCGGGCAAGAGACCCAGTACTTC. The rearrangement uses TRBV7-6 and TRBJ2-5; 9 bases match TRBD2. Germline CDR1 and CDR2: SGHVS and FNYEAQ. The CDR3 consists of 17 residues. The V segment lost 1 base and the J segment 2 bases; nucleotides outside the gene matches: 8.

The chain joins TRBV28 to TRBJ2-7, with 7 nucleotides matching TRBD1. With V trimmed by 7 bases and J by 3 bases, 9 bases remained unmatched. The CDR3 extends over 14 amino acids. Germline V gene lookup returns CDR1 MDHEN and CDR2 SYDVKM. In DNA, the CDR3 is TGTGCCAGCACCACTCCGGGACAGCGCTACGAGCAGTACTTC. It is translated as CASTTPGQRYEQYF.

This clone was seen a handful of times. This chain joins TRBV7-3 and TRBJ2-1; TRBD1 matches at 12 bases. Trimming took 3 bases from V and 5 from J; bases not matched to a gene: 8. CDR3 length: 17 residues. Germline lookup yields CDR1 SGHTA and CDR2 FQGTGA. CDR3 DNA: TGTGCCAGCAGCTTCGGGACAGGGGGCGCTTGGGACAATGAGCAGTTCTTC. Its translation: CASSFGTGGAWDNEQFF.

This clone appeared a few times. This chain connects TRBV28 to TRBJ1-1, with D unclear. Per the germline V gene, CDR1 is MDHEN and CDR2 is SYDVKM. This CDR3 is built from 13 residues. The V and J ends lost 3 bases and 5 bases respectively, with 10 bases between them. CDR3 residues: CASSLSSGTEAFF. The CDR3 region has the DNA TGTGCCAGCAGTTTGAGTTCGGGGACTGAAGCTTTCTTT.

This clone was observed a handful of times. CDR3 DNA sequence: TGTGCCAGCTCACCAGGGACTCAAAACTATGGCTACACCTTC. It is translated as CASSPGTQNYGYTF. V is TRBV18 and J is TRBJ1-2; tentatively, D is TRBD1 (5 bases). Trimming stripped 2 bases from V and 2 bases from J, with 9 bases between. This CDR3 comprises 14 residues. CDR1 is KGHSH and CDR2 is LQKENI in the germline V gene. Full variable domain (remainder filled in from reference TRBV18 and TRBJ1-2): NAGVMQNPRHLVRRRGQEARLRCSPMKGHSHVYWYRQLPEEGLKFMVYLQKENIIDESGMPKERFSAEFPKEGPSILRIQQVVRGDSAAYFCASSPGTQNYGYTFGSGTRLTVV.

This clone was picked up one time. The V gene is TRBV9, the J gene TRBJ2-3; 7 bases match TRBD2. Trimming at V came to 2 bases and at J to 5 bases, leaving 8 bases not matched to a gene. The CDR3 runs to 15 residues. Germline-derived CDR1 and CDR2 are SGDLS and YYNGEE. The CDR3, as DNA: TGTGCCAGCAGCGTCAGGCCTAGCGGAGAAGATACGCAGTATTTT. This sequence encodes CASSVRPSGEDTQYF.

The V call is TRBV6-5, the J call TRBJ2-1; 13 nucleotides match TRBD2. Germline CDR1 MNHEY, CDR2 SVGAGI. This CDR3 contains 15 residues. V gave up 6 bases and J gave up 10 bases; unmatched junction bases: 9. The CDR3 loop reads CASSLLAGGLQEQFF. The CDR3 nucleotides read TGTGCCAGCAGCCTACTAGCGGGAGGGTTGCAGGAGCAGTTCTTC.

The chain is built from TRBV29-1 and TRBJ1-2; D is undetermined. This CDR3 region has 11 residues. The V gene's germline CDR1 is SQVTM and CDR2 ANQGSEA. The ends were cut back, 4 bases at V and 5 bases at J, with 8 bases in the middle. This CDR3 is CSVVEGYGYTF. The CDR3, as DNA: TGCAGCGTTGTCGAAGGGTATGGCTACACCTTC.

The chain combines TRBV4-1 with TRBJ2-1, with D possibly matching TRBD2 (5 bases). Germline CDR1 reads MGHRA; CDR2 reads YSYEKL. Trimming cost V 1 base and J 7 bases, with 17 bases left between them. This CDR3 spans 16 amino acids. CDR3 nucleotide sequence: TGCGCCAGCAGCCAAGGATTCCGGGTCGGAGGAAATGAGCAGTTCTTC. Translation gives CASSQGFRVGGNEQFF.